Below are 25 T cell receptor beta chains sequenced from a single sample in a study of glioma-infiltrating T cells. Using RNA template, CDR3s of TCR alpha and beta were amplified with iRepertoire arm-PCR. TCRdb called the multiplex PCR reads again in MiXCR, with one record for every CDR3 protein. Among about 200,000 distinct CDR3 sequences, approximately 30% were seen once, and the ten largest hold 20%. The specimen sequenced was glioma tissue, nonneoplastic brain tissue, or PBMCs (not recorded which). Every receptor here comes from a human donor with low-grade glioma or glioblastoma, undergoing nonglioma brain surgery, or in good health (not recorded which).

This clonotype was detected many times. This chain connects TRBV6-2 or TRBV6-3 to TRBJ2-3; TRBD2 matches 15 bases. The length of the CDR3 is 17 residues. The V gene end was trimmed by 6 bases and the J gene end by 0 bases; junction bases not matched to a gene: 4. CDR1 MNHEY and CDR2 SVGEGT come from the germline V gene. The CDR3 region is CASRGLAGGGSTDTQYF. The CDR3 nucleotides are TGTGCCAGCAGGGGACTAGCGGGAGGTGGCAGCACAGATACGCAGTATTTT.

V gene TRBV12-3 or TRBV12-4 combines with J gene TRBJ2-1, with TRBD2 identical over 12 bases. V dropped 5 bases and J dropped 6; count of bases not matched to a gene: 11. CDR3 length: 17 amino acids. The CDR3 nucleotides are TGTGCCAGCAGTCCAAACAGACTAGCGGGAGTAAGCAATGAGCAGTTCTTC. The encoded protein is CASSPNRLAGVSNEQFF.

Comment on this clonotype: This may be a read error, as it is one base from a much larger clone. The genes are TRBV7-2 and TRBJ1-2; D remains ambiguous. CDR3 length equals 15 residues. Germline CDR1 reads SGHTA; CDR2 reads FQGNSA. The CDR3 region has the DNA TGTGCCAGCAGCTTAGATGAAGCAGCCTCTTATGGCCACACCTTC. Its protein is CASSLDEAASYGHTF.

This chain links TRBV4-2 with TRBJ2-7, with D maybe TRBD1 (6 bases). The end of the DNA fits TRBJ2-1 better, so the J call may be wrong. The CDR3 contains 15 residues. Germline V CDR1 and CDR2: LGHNA, YNFKEQ. CDR3 bases: TGTGCCAGCAGCCAAGTAGGGAAAGGGGGAAATGAGCAGTTCTTC. It translates to CASSQVGKGGNEQFF.

For this clonotype: At one boundary the junction diverges from the germline segment, which might be a read error. This sequence joins TRBV7-2 and TRBJ2-7; D gene uncertain. CDR1 and CDR2 (germline): SGHTA, FQGNSA. The CDR3 runs 13 residues. CDR3 DNA sequence: TGTGCCAGCAGCTTAGCGGGGTCCTACGAGCAGTGCTTC. Translating gives CASSLAGSYEQCF.

In its sample, this clonotype was seen a few times. The chain uses TRBV19 and TRBJ2-2, with D uncertain. This CDR3 is 15 amino acids long. From germline, CDR1 is LNHDA and CDR2 SQIVND (reference sequence). Trimming left V 8 bases short and J 2 bases short, with 15 bases between. This chain's CDR3 is CASGIRGVNTGELFF. CDR3 in DNA: TGTGCCAGTGGGATACGAGGTGTTAACACCGGGGAGCTGTTTTTT. The full variable domain, completed using reference TRBV19 and TRBJ2-2, is DGGITQSPKYLFRKEGQNVTLSCEQNLNHDAMYWYRQDPGQGLRLIYYSQIVNDFQKGDIAEGYSVSREKKESFPLTVTSAQKNPTAFYLCASGIRGVNTGELFFGEGSRLTVL.

This rearrangement joins TRBV28 to TRBJ2-7; D gene unclear. Germline V gives CDR1 MDHEN, CDR2 SYDVKM. This CDR3 has 11 amino acids. Trimming removed 5 bases from V and 5 bases from J, with 7 bases in between. The CDR3 DNA reads as TGTGCCAGCAGTGTCCGGGACGAGCAGTACTTC. This sequence encodes CASSVRDEQYF.

As to this clonotype: This may be a read error, as it is one base from a much larger clone. J is TRBJ1-5 and V is TRBV12-3 or TRBV12-4; D call uncertain. The CDR3 is made up of 13 amino acids. V was cut by 4 bases and J by 8 bases, with 12 bases left in between. CDR3 sequence (DNA): TGTGCCAGCAGTTGGGCCACGGTTAAGCCCCAGCATTTT. Residues: CASSWATVKPQHF.

In regard to this clonotype: Being one base from a much bigger clone, this may be a read error. The genes are TRBV7-9 and TRBJ2-4; D might be TRBD1 (6 bases). Trimming stripped 1 base from V and 3 bases from J, with 13 bases between. The germline V gene has CDR1 SEHNR and CDR2 FQNEAQ (reference sequence). This CDR3 has 16 residues. Here the CDR3 DNA reads TGTGCCAGCAGCTTAGGCGCAGGGGTAGACAAAAACATTCAGTACTTC. As protein: CASSLGAGVDKNIQYF.

This clonotype occurred many times. The chain carries TRBV6-1 and TRBJ2-2; D may be TRBD1 (6 bases). V lost 5 bases and J lost 3, with 10 bases in between. This CDR3 contains 14 residues. Germline assignment: CDR1 MNHNS and CDR2 SASEGT. DNA for the CDR3: TGTGCCAGCAGTTTTCAGGGGCACACCGGGGAGCTGTTTTTT. Translating gives CASSFQGHTGELFF.

The sample holds many counts of this clonotype. The chain has TRBV20-1 and TRBJ2-1, with 12 nucleotides matching TRBD2. The CDR3 consists of 16 residues. The germline CDR1 and CDR2 sequences are DFQATT and SNEGSKA (reference sequence). After removal of 6 bases from V and 0 bases from J, the junction contained 6 bases not matched to a gene. Written as DNA, the CDR3 is TGCAGTGCCATAACTAGCGGGAGGCTCTCCTACAATGAGCAGTTCTTC. As protein: CSAITSGRLSYNEQFF.

Worth noting for this clonotype: A single base separates this from a much larger clone, so it may be a read error. This chain joins TRBV19 and TRBJ1-5, with D maybe TRBD1 (5 bases). Per germline, CDR1 LNHDA and CDR2 SQIVND (reference sequence). This CDR3 region has 16 residues. The DNA for the CDR3 is TGTGCCAGTAGCTCGGACAATACCACGGGCAATCATCCCCAGCATTTT. Translation: CASSSDNTTGNHPQHF.

The count of this clonotype is one. Since a much larger clone is just one base distant, this may be a read error. This chain links TRBV28 with TRBJ2-3; 9 nucleotides agree with TRBD2. The germline CDR1 and CDR2 sequences are MDHEN and SYDVKM. There are 18 residues in the CDR3. The DNA for the CDR3 is TGTGCCATCAGTAACTCCGGGACTAGCCCGATGGGCACAGATACGCAGTATTTT. Its translation: CAISNSGTSPMGTDTQYF.

Of note for this clonotype: This may stem from a read error, because a much larger clone lies one nucleotide away. The DNA of the CDR3 is TGCGCCTGCAGCCAAGATCGACAGGGGGACAATGAGCAGTTCTTC. It encodes CACSQDRQGDNEQFF. The chain uses TRBV4-1 and TRBJ2-1; TRBD1 matches at 9 bases. There are 15 residues in the CDR3. Germline V gene sequence: CDR1 MGHRA, CDR2 YSYEKL.

This clonotype has ten or more counts. V and J are TRBV20-1 and TRBJ2-3, with 11 bases matching TRBD1. V lost 5 bases and J lost 4; bases outside the gene matches: 8. Germline V gene sequence: CDR1 DFQATT, CDR2 SNEGSKA (reference sequence). CDR3 length equals 15 residues. The CDR3 loop is CSAFPGTGGADTQYF. Here the CDR3 DNA reads TGCAGTGCTTTCCCCGGGACAGGGGGTGCAGATACGCAGTATTTT.

This chain connects TRBV5-1 to TRBJ2-7; TRBD2 might be the D (6 bases). Trimming removed 6 bases from V and 6 bases from J, with 25 bases in between. Germline assignment: CDR1 SGHRS and CDR2 YFSETQ. CDR3 length: 16 amino acids. This chain's CDR3 is CASNRRGSSTPPEQYF. CDR3 nucleotides: TGCGCCAGCAACCGCCGGGGGAGCAGCACACCCCCCGAGCAGTACTTC.

The chain links TRBV5-1 to TRBJ2-1; D possibly corresponds to TRBD1 (6 bases). This CDR3 spans 12 amino acids. The ends were cut back, 4 bases at V and 10 bases at J, with 12 bases in the middle. Germline V lookup: CDR1 SGHRS, CDR2 YFSETQ. In nucleotides, the CDR3 is TGCGCCAGCAGCCAGGGACACTACGAGCAGTTCTTC. Translating it yields CASSQGHYEQFF.

J is TRBJ1-1 and V is TRBV7-2; D uncertain. The CDR3 runs 11 residues. With 2 bases removed from V and 6 bases from J, the gap between germline ends came to 4 bases. CDR1 SGHTA and CDR2 FQGNSA come from the germline V gene. The CDR3 DNA follows: TGTGCCAGCAGCTTAACGGCTGAAGCTTTCTTT. This encodes CASSLTAEAFF. The complete variable domain, with remaining parts taken from reference TRBV7-2 and TRBJ1-1, reads GAGVSQSPSNKVTEKGKDVELRCDPISGHTALYWYRQSLGQGLEFLIYFQGNSAPDKSGLPSDRFSAERTGGSVSTLTIQRTQQEDSAVYLCASSLTAEAFFGQGTRLTVV.

Remarks on this clonotype: A much larger clone sits a single nucleotide away, making a read error possible. V and J are TRBV19 and TRBJ1-1; 11 bases line up with TRBD1. The CDR3 totals 14 residues. V dropped 7 bases and J dropped 5; count of bases not matched to a gene: 6. From germline, CDR1 is LNHDA and CDR2 SQIVND (reference sequence). CDR3 sequence reads: CASNARDRGTEAFF. CDR3 nucleotides: TGTGCCAGTAATGCCCGGGACAGGGGGACTGAAGCTTTCTTT.

This clonotype has a count of ten or more. This chain joins TRBV5-4 and TRBJ2-1; D unclear. Germline lookup yields CDR1 SGHNT and CDR2 YYREEE (reference sequence). Trimming removed 1 base from V and 2 bases from J, with 7 bases in between. This CDR3 has 14 amino acids. Written as DNA, the CDR3 is TGTGCCAGCAGCTTGAGTACAGCCTACAATGAGCAGTTCTTC. Amino acids: CASSLSTAYNEQFF.

This clonotype was picked up many times. The chain employs TRBV19 and TRBJ2-7; D not certain. Germline V gene data show CDR1 as LNHDA and CDR2 as SQIVND (reference sequence). The CDR3 runs to 13 residues. V lost 2 bases and J lost 4, with 9 bases in between. CDR3 coding DNA: TGTGCCAGTAGTATACCAGGAAGATACGAGCAGTACTTC. This gives the protein CASSIPGRYEQYF.

A word on this clonotype: Possible read error: a much larger clone is one base away. The chain employs TRBV28 and TRBJ2-2, with 11 bases fitting TRBD2. The length of the CDR3 is 16 residues. Germline trimming cut 10 bases from V and 2 bases from J; bases unmatched to any gene: 9. CDR1 and CDR2 from the germline V gene are MDHEN and SYDVKM. As DNA, the CDR3 is TGTGCCATCTCGACTAGCGGGATACGCAACACCGGGGAGCTGTTTTTT. Translated: CAISTSGIRNTGELFF.

This clonotype showed up many times. The chain joins TRBV4-3 to TRBJ1-2; D remains ambiguous. V lost 0 bases and J 4 bases, leaving 15 bases between the germline ends. The CDR3 spans 16 residues. Per the germline V gene, CDR1 is LGHNA and CDR2 is YSLEER. The CDR3 region has the DNA TGCGCCAGCAGCCAAGATTTCCCGGGGAGCGGCTATGGCTACACCTTC. It translates to CASSQDFPGSGYGYTF.

This clonotype turned up a few times. The chain employs TRBV30 and TRBJ1-1; D gene ambiguous. V lost 5 bases, J lost 1 base, and 8 bases lay in between. Germline CDR1 reads GTSNPN; CDR2 reads SVGIG (reference sequence). The CDR3 contains 12 residues. This CDR3 reads CAWSRENTEAFF. CDR3 nucleotide sequence: TGTGCCTGGTCACGGGAGAACACTGAAGCTTTCTTT.

This rearrangement joins TRBV5-1 to TRBJ2-7; 13 bases fit TRBD2. With 4 bases clipped from V and 3 bases from J, the junction kept 4 bases outside the gene matches. The CDR3 is 15 amino acids. Germline loops: CDR1 SGHRS, CDR2 YFSETQ. CDR3 bases: TGCGCCAGCAGCAAGGGACTAGCGGGGAACTACGAGCAGTACTTC. Translation gives CASSKGLAGNYEQYF.